This T cell receptor (beta chain) was profiled in a study of T cells after yellow fever vaccination. Across the study: It was SMART-Seq v4 Ultra Low Input that prepared the fractions with low cell numbers.

This clonotype was detected ten times or more. TCRdb re-called the 5' RACE reads through MiXCR, storing one row per CDR3 protein. The sample consists of 300,000 to 400,000 distinct CDR3 sequences, 9.5% to 15% of them appearing once. V lost 5 bases and J 1 base, leaving 7 bases between the germline ends. This CDR3 is 13 amino acids long. Sequenced material: CD4+ T cells sorted from PBMCs, taken 15 days after the yellow fever booster vaccination. The sequence was collected from a man between 18 and 29 years old who received the YFV17D yellow fever vaccine. The chain employs TRBV12-3 or TRBV12-4 and TRBJ2-3; D is perhaps TRBD2 (5 bases). CDR3 sequence reads: CASSPRGTDTQYF. Written as DNA, the CDR3 is TGTGCCAGCAGTCCGCGGGGCACAGATACGCAGTATTTT.